The 30 T cell receptor beta chains in this list originate from one sample, sequenced in a study of OX40 agonist ivuxolimab in advanced cancers. The assay was immunoSEQ multiplex PCR, and TCRdb's table has in-frame clones only and misses some. The sample has tens of thousands of clones; approximately 92% are singletons. Sequenced here: CD4+ or CD8+ T cells sorted from blood, sampled in a trial of the OX40 agonist ivuxolimab. These receptors all come from an adult with an advanced solid tumor such as melanoma, head and neck, liver or kidney cancer.

This clone was picked up one time. The CDR3 nucleotides read TGTGCCAGCAGCTTGGTGGGGGGCGCGGGAATGGATACGCAGTATTTT. This sequence encodes CASSLVGGAGMDTQYF. This chain joins TRBV5-6 and TRBJ2-3; D assignment may be TRBD1 or TRBD2 (6 bases each). The germline CDR1 and CDR2 sequences are SGHDT and YYEEEE. Trimming took off 0 bases at V and 6 bases at J, with 17 bases between the two ends. There are 16 residues in the CDR3. Based on the CDR3 plus reference TRBV5-6 and TRBJ2-3, the full variable domain is DAGVTQSPTHLIKTRGQQVTLRCSPKSGHDTVSWYQQALGQGPQFIFQYYEEEERQRGNFPDRFSGHQFPNYSSELNVNALLLGDSALYLCASSLVGGAGMDTQYFGPGTRLTVL.

In this sample, this clone turned up once. The chain is built from TRBV15 and TRBJ1-4; 7 bases line up with TRBD1. Germline CDR1 LNHNV, CDR2 YYDKDF (reference sequence). V gave up 6 bases and J gave up 5 bases; unmatched junction bases: 3. This CDR3 comprises 13 residues. CDR3 loop: CATRGQANEKLFF. The CDR3 DNA sequence: TGTGCCACCAGAGGACAGGCCAATGAAAAACTGTTTTTT.

The chain joins TRBV11-2 to TRBJ2-3; 10 bases agree with TRBD2. The CDR3 loop spans 17 amino acids. CDR1 is SGHAT, CDR2 FQNNGV, per germline. The ends lost 6 bases at V and 6 bases at J; junction bases unmatched: 15. The CDR3 loop is CASRPWTSGYQGDTQYF. The CDR3 DNA reads as TGTGCCAGCAGGCCCTGGACTAGCGGTTATCAAGGGGATACGCAGTATTTT.

The rearrangement joins TRBV6-5 to TRBJ1-5, with 7 bases fitting TRBD1. Germline assignment: CDR1 MNHEY and CDR2 SVGAGI. With V trimmed by 5 bases and J by 9 bases, 10 bases remained unmatched. The CDR3 spans 14 residues. CDR3 sequence (DNA): TGTGCCAGCAGTAACCGCCGGGACAGCGTGCCCCAGCATTTT. Residues: CASSNRRDSVPQHF.

The gene calls are TRBV2 and TRBJ2-3, with a weak D call TRBD1 (5 bases). Germline V gives CDR1 SNHLY, CDR2 FYNNEI. The V end lost 7 bases, the J end lost 3 bases, and 14 bases lay between the germline ends. CDR3 length: 14 amino acids. This CDR3 is CASNKGSGTDTQYF. The CDR3 bases are TGTGCCAGCAACAAGGGATCAGGGACAGATACGCAGTATTTT.

The J gene is TRBJ1-2, the V gene TRBV2, with 10 nucleotides matching TRBD1. This CDR3 contains 14 residues. The germline V gene has CDR1 SNHLY and CDR2 FYNNEI. V lost 6 bases, J lost 2 bases, and 3 bases stayed unmatched. CDR3 protein: CASRTGQGNYGYTF. Here the CDR3 DNA reads TGTGCCAGCAGGACGGGACAGGGGAACTATGGCTACACCTTC.

This chain joins TRBV2 and TRBJ1-1, with D tentatively TRBD1 (5 bases). Germline V gene data show CDR1 as SNHLY and CDR2 as FYNNEI. The germline V and J ends were trimmed by 6 bases and 4 bases, with 12 bases remaining between them. The CDR3 runs 13 residues. The CDR3 DNA reads as TGTGCCAGCAGCCAGGGTGCGGCCACTGAAGCTTTCTTT. Translated, it gives CASSQGAATEAFF.

V and J are TRBV5-1 and TRBJ2-1; D is uncertain. Trimming shortened V by 0 bases and J by 7 bases, and 14 bases separated the two germline ends. Germline V gives CDR1 SGHRS, CDR2 YFSETQ. The CDR3 spans 15 residues. In DNA, the CDR3 is TGCGCCAGCAGCTTGGGAGGATTGGAAATAAATGAGCAGTTCTTC. It translates to CASSLGGLEINEQFF.

The chain combines TRBV19 with TRBJ2-3; 7 nucleotides align to TRBD2. Germline CDR1 reads LNHDA; CDR2 reads SQIVND (reference sequence). V dropped 10 bases and J dropped 0; count of bases not matched to a gene: 10. The CDR3 extends over 15 amino acids. CDR3 nucleotide sequence: TGTGCCACCCGGTCCAGCGGGATTAGCACAGATACGCAGTATTTT. This sequence encodes CATRSSGISTDTQYF.

The rearrangement joins TRBV5-5 to TRBJ1-2; unclear D gene. Deletions cut 0 bases from V and 4 bases from J, with 10 bases between. Germline V lookup: CDR1 SGHKS, CDR2 YYEKEE (reference sequence). CDR3 length: 14 residues. The DNA for the CDR3 is TGTGCCAGCAGCTTGGCCATTTCGGCCTATGGCTACACCTTC. Translation gives CASSLAISAYGYTF.

The rearrangement joins TRBV7-9 to TRBJ2-2; D not certain. V lost 6 bases and J lost 1, with 18 bases in between. From germline, CDR1 is SEHNR and CDR2 FQNEAQ (reference sequence). The CDR3 is 17 residues long. CDR3 sequence (DNA): TGTGCCAGCAGTTCGGGTACAACCACGGGGAACACCGGGGAGCTGTTTTTT. Translation gives CASSSGTTTGNTGELFF.

The chain combines TRBV6-6 with TRBJ2-3; D gene unclear. V shed 3 bases and J shed 3 bases, with 7 bases lying between them. The CDR3 has 13 residues. Germline values: CDR1 MNHNY, CDR2 SVGAGI (reference sequence). The CDR3 protein is CASSYLDTDTQYF. The DNA for the CDR3 is TGTGCCAGCAGTTATTTGGATACAGATACGCAGTATTTT.

This chain links TRBV10-3 with TRBJ2-3; no definite D call. V lost 2 bases and J lost 0, with 3 bases in between. CDR3 length: 13 residues. Germline V gene lookup returns CDR1 ENHRY and CDR2 SYGVKD. The CDR3 DNA reads as TGTGCCATCAGTGAGAGTAGCACAGATACGCAGTATTTT. This encodes CAISESSTDTQYF.

This chain joins TRBV5-1 and TRBJ1-6, with D tentatively TRBD1 (5 bases). Germline CDR1 reads SGHRS; CDR2 reads YFSETQ. The CDR3 covers 16 residues. V was pared by 4 bases and J by 5 bases, with 16 bases between. CDR3 in DNA: TGCGCCAGCAGCGTGCAGGGTTCGGGGGATAATTCACCCCTCCACTTT. Its protein product is CASSVQGSGDNSPLHF.

The CDR3 sequence is CAWSVKQGKDLRGYTF. CDR3 sequence (DNA): TGTGCCTGGAGTGTTAAGCAGGGGAAAGATCTTCGTGGCTACACCTTC. The chain uses TRBV30 and TRBJ1-2; maybe TRBD1 (6 bases). Trimming took 0 bases from V and 7 from J, leaving 21 bases between them. Germline loops: CDR1 GTSNPN, CDR2 SVGIG (reference sequence). The CDR3 has 16 amino acids.

J is TRBJ1-1 and V is TRBV9; TRBD1 might be the D (6 bases). The V and J ends lost 0 bases and 3 bases respectively, with 9 bases between them. The CDR3 spans 14 residues. Germline lookup yields CDR1 SGDLS and CDR2 YYNGEE. The CDR3 here is CASSVDQGYTEAFF. Written as DNA, the CDR3 is TGTGCCAGCAGCGTAGACCAGGGGTACACTGAAGCTTTCTTT.

The chain is built from TRBV10-3 and TRBJ1-4; 7 bases align to TRBD1. The CDR3 is 16 amino acids. V was pared by 6 bases and J by 5 bases, with 12 bases of the junction left unmatched. Germline CDR1 ENHRY, CDR2 SYGVKD. Written as DNA, the CDR3 is TGTGCCATCAGCCCGGGACAGCTAAAAATAAATGAAAAACTGTTTTTT. It specifies CAISPGQLKINEKLFF.

This chain connects TRBV4-1 to TRBJ2-1; 7 positions agree with TRBD2. CDR3 length: 17 residues. Trimming at V came to 5 bases and at J to 3 bases, leaving 13 bases not matched to a gene. The V gene's germline CDR1 is MGHRA and CDR2 YSYEKL. DNA of the CDR3: TGCGCCAGCAGCGGCCCCCCAGGGCGGGAGCTCTACAATGAGCAGTTCTTC. Protein product: CASSGPPGRELYNEQFF.

The chain combines TRBV7-9 with TRBJ1-4; perhaps TRBD1 as D (5 bases). The ends were cut back, 5 bases at V and 7 bases at J, with 14 bases in the middle. Germline CDR1 and CDR2: SEHNR and FQNEAQ (reference sequence). This CDR3 contains 14 residues. This CDR3 reads CASSAAGTSEKLFF. DNA of the CDR3: TGTGCCAGCAGCGCAGCGGGGACCTCTGAAAAACTGTTTTTT.

The rearrangement uses TRBV7-9 and TRBJ1-1, with D maybe TRBD1 (5 bases). This CDR3 region has 14 residues. The ends were cut back, 3 bases at V and 6 bases at J, with 14 bases in the middle. CDR1 is SEHNR and CDR2 is FQNEAQ in the germline V gene (reference sequence). CDR3 sequence: CASSFLSGGPEAFF. The CDR3 region has the DNA TGTGCCAGCAGCTTTCTGTCTGGGGGACCTGAAGCTTTCTTT. Together with reference TRBV7-9 and TRBJ1-1, the CDR3 gives the full variable domain: DTGVSQNPRHKITKRGQNVTFRCDPISEHNRLYWYRQTLGQGPEFLTYFQNEAQLEKSRLLSDRFSAERPKGSFSTLEIQRTEQGDSAMYLCASSFLSGGPEAFFGQGTRLTVV.

The genes are TRBV25-1 and TRBJ1-3; possibly TRBD1 for D (6 bases). CDR3 length: 16 amino acids. V was pared by 0 bases and J by 1 base, with 10 bases between. In germline, CDR1 is MGHDK, CDR2 SYGVNS. CDR3 protein: CASSEYGQGSGNTIYF. The CDR3 DNA reads TGTGCCAGCAGTGAATATGGCCAGGGGTCTGGAAACACCATATATTTT.

The rearrangement links TRBV9 to TRBJ2-3; 7 bases line up with TRBD2. The CDR3 sequence is 15 residues long. CDR1 is SGDLS and CDR2 is YYNGEE in the germline V gene. V was clipped by 0 bases and J by 6 bases; unmatched bases: 7. CDR3 nucleotides: TGTGCCAGCAGCGTAGGCGGGAGCGGGGCCGATACGCAGTATTTT. Protein: CASSVGGSGADTQYF.

V and J are TRBV19 and TRBJ2-3; D is uncertain. Germline CDR1 reads LNHDA; CDR2 reads SQIVND (reference sequence). V lost 6 bases, J lost 4 bases, and 11 bases lay in between. The CDR3 has 13 residues. CDR3 bases: TGTGCCAGTAGATCGATCCTCCCAGATACGCAGTATTTT. Its protein product is CASRSILPDTQYF.

The V gene is TRBV6-6, the J gene TRBJ2-7, with a weak D call TRBD2 (6 bases). The CDR3 is 14 amino acids. The V and J ends lost 7 bases and 4 bases respectively, with 17 bases between them. CDR1 and CDR2 (germline): MNHNY, SVGAGI (reference sequence). The CDR3 DNA reads as TGTGCCAGCACCGACCGGTGGGGAGGATACGAGCAGTACGTC. Its protein product is CASTDRWGGYEQYV.

V is TRBV6-5 and J is TRBJ1-6; 7 bases fit TRBD1. V gave up 6 bases and J gave up 3 bases; unmatched junction bases: 5. This CDR3 has 15 residues. Germline CDR1 MNHEY, CDR2 SVGAGI. The DNA for the CDR3 is TGTGCCAGCAGCACGACAGGGTACTATAATTCACCCCTCCACTTT. Residues: CASSTTGYYNSPLHF.

The J gene is TRBJ2-3, the V gene TRBV6-5; the D gene is possibly TRBD1 (5 bases). Trimming pared 0 bases from V and 1 base from J, leaving 8 bases between. CDR3 size: 15 residues. CDR1 is MNHEY, CDR2 SVGAGI, per germline. CDR3 in amino acids: CASSYSGVGTDTQYF. In nucleotides, the CDR3 is TGTGCCAGCAGTTACTCAGGGGTGGGCACAGATACGCAGTATTTT.

This clone appeared a few times. As DNA, the CDR3 is TGTGCCAGTAGTTGGGACCAGGGGTTCCCCAATGAGCAGTTCTTC. This codes for CASSWDQGFPNEQFF. V gene TRBV19 combines with J gene TRBJ2-1, with a possible D match to TRBD1 (6 bases). Trimming removed 5 bases at V and 6 bases at J, with 17 bases between. The CDR3 runs 15 residues. Germline V gene data show CDR1 as LNHDA and CDR2 as SQIVND (reference sequence).

V gene TRBV2 combines with J gene TRBJ2-3; unclear D gene. This CDR3 spans 14 amino acids. CDR1 is SNHLY and CDR2 is FYNNEI in the germline V gene. Trimming removed 6 bases at V and 2 bases at J, with 12 bases between. CDR3 coding DNA: TGTGCCAGCAGCTCCCAACCCCTCACAGATACGCAGTATTTT. Its translation: CASSSQPLTDTQYF.

The chain joins TRBV7-6 to TRBJ2-4; D might be TRBD1 (5 bases). Germline lookup yields CDR1 SGHVS and CDR2 FNYEAQ. The CDR3 spans 18 residues. V gave up 5 bases and J gave up 1 base, with 21 bases separating them. CDR3 sequence (DNA): TGTGCCAGCAGCCCCGGGCCCGCTCAAGGGGTGGCCAAAAACATTCAGTACTTC. Its translation is CASSPGPAQGVAKNIQYF.

The rearrangement links TRBV5-6 to TRBJ1-3; the match to TRBD1 covers 9 bases. Germline assignment: CDR1 SGHDT and CDR2 YYEEEE. This CDR3 is built from 16 residues. J was trimmed by 0 bases and V by 4 bases; bases with no gene match: 5. CDR3 sequence: CASSPGQGNSGNTIYF. The CDR3 DNA reads as TGTGCCAGCAGCCCCGGACAGGGGAACTCTGGAAACACCATATATTTT.